The 26 T cell receptor beta chains below all came from one sample that was sequenced in a study of blood T cells in healthy people across ages. PCR was performed a second time for 7 to 11 cycles using a sample-barcoded 5' primer and a J-beta primer mix. TCRdb re-derived calls from the 5' RACE reads in MiXCR, one entry per CDR3 protein. The sample has some 780,000 distinct CDR3 sequences; more than 50% are singletons. The sample taken for sequencing was blood. The receptors derive from a man between 40 and 49 years old in good health.

The chain links TRBV6-1 to TRBJ2-3, with D unresolved. CDR3 size: 13 residues. The germline V and J ends were trimmed by 3 bases and 1 base, with 5 bases remaining between them. The germline CDR1 and CDR2 sequences are MNHNS and SASEGT. CDR3 protein: CASSEGGTDTQYF. DNA of the CDR3: TGTGCCAGCAGTGAGGGCGGCACAGATACGCAGTATTTT.

This clonotype was seen more than once but under ten times. V is TRBV12-3 or TRBV12-4 and J is TRBJ2-1; no reliable D call. The CDR3 contains 14 residues. Trimming stripped 0 bases from V and 6 bases from J, with 9 bases between. Here the CDR3 DNA reads TGTGCCAGCAGTTTAGCTTTGGTCCTCAATGAGCAGTTCTTC. Its translation is CASSLALVLNEQFF.

This clonotype has only a few counts. Just one base apart from a much larger clone, this may be a read error. The rearrangement joins TRBV18 to TRBJ2-3; no clear D gene. The V gene lost 8 bases and the J gene lost 0 bases, with 9 bases spanning the gap. The CDR3 runs to 13 residues. Looked up from germline, CDR1 is KGHSH and CDR2 is LQKENI. The CDR3 reads CASAGPSTDTQYF. CDR3 sequence (DNA): TGTGCCAGCGCAGGACCGAGCACAGATACGCAGTATTTT.

The chain uses TRBV12-3 or TRBV12-4 and TRBJ2-5; 8 bases map to TRBD1. This CDR3 has 17 amino acids. The V segment lost 5 bases and the J segment 0 bases; nucleotides outside the gene matches: 11. CDR3 region: CASSKNTGTGYQETQYF. CDR3 DNA: TGTGCCAGCAGTAAGAACACCGGGACAGGCTACCAAGAGACCCAGTACTTC.

This clonotype was counted a few times. The rearrangement links TRBV20-1 to TRBJ2-3, with 7 bases matching TRBD2. V dropped 6 bases and J dropped 0; count of bases not matched to a gene: 9. Germline-derived CDR1 and CDR2 are DFQATT and SNEGSKA (reference sequence). The CDR3 contains 15 residues. CDR3 sequence: CSALDPGGSTDTQYF. The CDR3 DNA sequence: TGCAGTGCCCTAGACCCGGGGGGTAGCACAGATACGCAGTATTTT.

V usage is TRBV7-6 and J usage is TRBJ1-2, with 8 bases fitting TRBD1. Looked up from germline, CDR1 is SGHVS and CDR2 is FNYEAQ. With 4 bases clipped from V and 4 bases from J, the junction kept 14 bases outside the gene matches. The CDR3 is 17 amino acids. CDR3 DNA: TGTGCCAGCAGCTCAAATCCCGGGACAGGAATTCTCTATGGCTACACCTTC. It translates to CASSSNPGTGILYGYTF.

The chain combines TRBV24-1 with TRBJ1-2; possibly TRBD1 for D (6 bases). The CDR3 totals 13 residues. Looked up from germline, CDR1 is KGHDR and CDR2 is SFDVKD. The ends were cut back, 3 bases at V and 5 bases at J, with 9 bases in the middle. Here the CDR3 reads CATSDRRGYGYTF. The DNA for the CDR3 is TGTGCCACCAGTGATAGGAGGGGGTATGGCTACACCTTC.

Only a few counts were recorded for this clonotype. The chain has TRBV29-1 and TRBJ1-1; 7 positions agree with TRBD1. Trimming at V came to 7 bases and at J to 1 base, leaving 3 bases not matched to a gene. The germline V gene encodes CDR1 SQVTM and CDR2 ANQGSEA. This CDR3 spans 12 amino acids. CDR3 DNA: TGCAGCGGGGGACAGCAGAACACTGAAGCTTTCTTT. Its protein is CSGGQQNTEAFF.

The gene calls are TRBV20-1 and TRBJ2-5; 11 bases line up with TRBD1. The end of the DNA is better explained by TRBJ2-7, so the J call may be wrong. Germline assignment: CDR1 DFQATT and CDR2 SNEGSKA (reference sequence). The CDR3 runs 13 residues. The CDR3, as DNA: TGCAGTGCTTCCGGGACAGGGGGTTACGAGCAGTACTTC. Protein sequence: CSASGTGGYEQYF.

This clonotype was picked up a small number of times. This chain uses TRBV5-1 with TRBJ1-2; 7 bases line up with TRBD1. The V segment lost 0 bases and the J segment 4 bases; nucleotides outside the gene matches: 6. The CDR3 runs to 15 residues. Germline CDR1 and CDR2: SGHRS and YFSETQ. CDR3 nucleotides: TGCGCCAGCAGCTTGGCCGGGACAGACTTCTATGGCTACACCTTC. Translated: CASSLAGTDFYGYTF.

J is TRBJ1-1 and V is TRBV6-6; no clear D gene. The V gene's germline CDR1 is MNHNY and CDR2 SVGAGI (reference sequence). The CDR3 length is 13 residues. V was trimmed by 5 bases and J by 3 bases, leaving 10 bases between them. This chain's CDR3 is CASSVGRDTEAFF. The CDR3, as DNA: TGTGCCAGCAGTGTTGGTAGGGACACTGAAGCTTTCTTT.

This clonotype showed up just a few times. This chain uses TRBV4-3 with TRBJ2-1, with D perhaps matching TRBD1 or TRBD2 (6 bases each). The CDR3 contains 17 residues. Trimming took 3 bases from V and 7 from J, leaving 22 bases between them. Germline lookup yields CDR1 LGHNA and CDR2 YSLEER. CDR3 protein: CASSQFILSKGGNEQFF. CDR3 sequence (DNA): TGCGCCAGCAGCCAGTTTATCCTTAGCAAAGGGGGGAATGAGCAGTTCTTC.

This clonotype appeared a single time. The chain couples TRBV20-1 to TRBJ2-1, with 7 positions matching TRBD2. V was clipped by 7 bases and J by 4 bases; unmatched bases: 13. Germline CDR1 DFQATT, CDR2 SNEGSKA (reference sequence). The CDR3 contains 15 residues. The CDR3 sequence: CSGGTSGRKYNEQFF. Written as DNA, the CDR3 is TGCAGTGGGGGGACCTCCGGGAGGAAGTACAATGAGCAGTTCTTC.

J is TRBJ2-5 and V is TRBV29-1, with TRBD2 matching 11 bases. CDR1 and CDR2 from the germline V gene are SQVTM and ANQGSEA. CDR3 size: 15 residues. V shed 8 bases, J shed 5 bases, and the junction held 13 bases outside the gene matches. The CDR3 loop is CSLGTSGAASETQYF. CDR3 sequence (DNA): TGCAGCTTGGGGACTAGCGGAGCTGCGTCGGAGACCCAGTACTTC.

In its sample, this clonotype was seen a few times. This may be a read error: a much more frequent sequence differs by one nucleotide. V and J are TRBV7-2 and TRBJ2-1; TRBD2 agrees at 12 bases. Germline V gene data show CDR1 as SGHTA and CDR2 as FQGNSA. The length of the CDR3 is 15 residues. V lost 3 bases, J lost 10 bases, and 7 bases stayed unmatched. Here the CDR3 reads CASSFGLAGNYEQFF. DNA of the CDR3: TGTGCCAGCAGCTTCGGACTAGCGGGAAATTACGAGCAGTTCTTC.

V is TRBV20-1 and J is TRBJ1-1; D is unresolved. The CDR3 covers 19 residues. The V gene's germline CDR1 is DFQATT and CDR2 SNEGSKA (reference sequence). The CDR3 DNA reads TGCAGGCCTCAGGTCCAGCCAATATCCTTAATAGGACTGAACACTGAAGCTTTCTTT. Translation: CRPQVQPISLIGLNTEAFF.

Note on this clonotype: A read error may account for a junction end that differs from germline. V is TRBV5-6 and J is TRBJ1-2; no firm D call. In germline, CDR1 is SGHDT, CDR2 YYEEEE. The CDR3 spans 14 residues. The DNA for the CDR3 is TGTGTCAGCAGCTTGCGGGCAGACTACTATGGCTACACCTTC. Protein: CVSSLRADYYGYTF.

This clonotype occurred a few times. This chain links TRBV5-1 with TRBJ2-5; TRBD1 matches 9 bases. V shed 4 bases and J 5 bases; nucleotides not matched to a gene: 18. CDR1 SGHRS and CDR2 YFSETQ come from the germline V gene. The CDR3 consists of 18 residues. DNA of the CDR3: TGCGCCAGCAGCCTTCTTACCGGGACAGGGCCATGGGGGGAGACCCAGTACTTC. The encoded protein is CASSLLTGTGPWGETQYF.

Here the CDR3 reads CASSDNSGRMYNEQFF. CDR3 coding DNA: TGTGCCAGCAGTGATAATAGCGGGAGGATGTACAATGAGCAGTTCTTC. The chain employs TRBV25-1 and TRBJ2-1, with 10 bases that match TRBD2. Germline trimming cut 3 bases from V and 4 bases from J; bases unmatched to any gene: 6. The CDR3 sequence is 16 residues long. Germline V gives CDR1 MGHDK, CDR2 SYGVNS.

The chain uses TRBV13 and TRBJ1-2; 10 bases are shared with TRBD1. The J segment lost 2 bases and the V segment lost 5 bases, leaving 11 bases of the junction unmatched. The CDR3 has 17 amino acids. The germline gives CDR1 PRHDT, CDR2 FYEKMQ (reference sequence). The CDR3 here is CASSTTGTGAENYGYTF. The CDR3 coding sequence is TGTGCCAGCAGCACAACCGGGACAGGGGCGGAAAACTATGGCTACACCTTC.

This clonotype was counted a few times. The chain employs TRBV20-1 and TRBJ2-5; the D gene is possibly TRBD2 (6 bases). CDR3 length: 14 amino acids. CDR1 is DFQATT, CDR2 SNEGSKA, per germline (reference sequence). V was trimmed by 6 bases and J by 1 base, leaving 15 bases between them. CDR3 region: CSARRAGLQETQYF. For the CDR3, the DNA is TGCAGTGCCCGTCGGGCGGGACTCCAAGAGACCCAGTACTTC.

This clonotype has more than one count but fewer than ten. V and J are TRBV14 and TRBJ2-1; D is tentatively TRBD1 or TRBD2 (5 bases each). CDR3 size: 15 residues. V was trimmed by 2 bases and J by 5 bases, leaving 13 bases between them. Germline CDR1 reads SGHDN; CDR2 reads FVKESK. This chain's CDR3 is CASSQRGAMHNEQFF. CDR3 nucleotide sequence: TGTGCCAGCAGCCAACGGGGCGCGATGCACAATGAGCAGTTCTTC.

The chain joins TRBV20-1 to TRBJ2-7; possible D gene TRBD2, 7 bases. The CDR3 is made up of 16 amino acids. The V end lost 2 bases, the J end lost 3 bases, and 20 bases lay between the germline ends. CDR1 and CDR2 (germline): DFQATT, SNEGSKA (reference sequence). The CDR3 is CSARTLRGGAIYEQYF. In DNA form, the CDR3 reads TGCAGTGCTAGAACTCTCCGAGGGGGGGCGATCTACGAGCAGTACTTC.

The genes are TRBV7-3 and TRBJ1-2, with 7 bases identical to TRBD1. Germline loops: CDR1 SGHTA, CDR2 FQGTGA. With V trimmed by 3 bases and J by 6 bases, 7 bases remained unmatched. The CDR3 is 14 amino acids. CDR3 sequence reads: CASSFDTTGNGYTF. CDR3 DNA sequence: TGTGCCAGCAGCTTTGATACGACAGGGAATGGCTACACCTTC.

This chain links TRBV6-1 with TRBJ2-5, with 10 bases lining up with TRBD2. The junction had 7 bases not matched to a gene; V was cut back by 1 base and J by 2 bases. There are 17 residues in the CDR3. Germline values: CDR1 MNHNS, CDR2 SASEGT. The CDR3: CASSEGLGLAAQETQYF. In nucleotides, the CDR3 is TGTGCCAGCAGTGAAGGGTTAGGACTAGCGGCTCAAGAGACCCAGTACTTC.

The chain couples TRBV27 to TRBJ2-3; TRBD2 aligns across 8 bases. CDR3 length: 18 amino acids. J was trimmed by 5 bases and V by 6 bases; bases with no gene match: 19. The germline V gene encodes CDR1 MNHEY and CDR2 SMNVEV (reference sequence). The CDR3 DNA reads as TGTGCCAGCAGGGGGTTTTTCGATTTAGCGGGGCAGGGAGATACGCAGTATTTT. It encodes CASRGFFDLAGQGDTQYF.